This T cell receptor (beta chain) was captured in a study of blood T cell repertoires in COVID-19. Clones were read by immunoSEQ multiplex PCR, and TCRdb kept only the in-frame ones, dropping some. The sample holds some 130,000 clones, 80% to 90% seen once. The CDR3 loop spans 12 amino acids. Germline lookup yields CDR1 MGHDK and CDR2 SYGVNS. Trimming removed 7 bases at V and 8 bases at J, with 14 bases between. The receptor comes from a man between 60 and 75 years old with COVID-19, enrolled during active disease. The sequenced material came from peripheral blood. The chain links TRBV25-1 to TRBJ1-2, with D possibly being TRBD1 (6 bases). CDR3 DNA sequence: TGTGCCAGCAAAGGAGGGGGGGGAGGCTACACCTTC. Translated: CASKGGGGGYTF.